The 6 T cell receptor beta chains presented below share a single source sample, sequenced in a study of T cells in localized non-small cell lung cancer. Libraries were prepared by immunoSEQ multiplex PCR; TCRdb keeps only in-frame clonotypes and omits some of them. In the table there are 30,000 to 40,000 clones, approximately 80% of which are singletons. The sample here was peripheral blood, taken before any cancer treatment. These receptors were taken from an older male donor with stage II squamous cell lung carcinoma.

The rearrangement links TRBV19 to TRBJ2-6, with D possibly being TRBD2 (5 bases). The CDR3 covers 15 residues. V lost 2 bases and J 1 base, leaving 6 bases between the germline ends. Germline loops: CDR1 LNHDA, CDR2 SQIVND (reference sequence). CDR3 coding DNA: TGTGCCAGTAGTATACGAGGGTCTGGGGCCAACGTCCTGACTTTC. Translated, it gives CASSIRGSGANVLTF.

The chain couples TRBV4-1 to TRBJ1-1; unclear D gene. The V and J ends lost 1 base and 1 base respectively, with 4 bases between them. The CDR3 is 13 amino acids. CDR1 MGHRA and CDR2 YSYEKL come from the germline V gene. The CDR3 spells CASSQAQNTEAFF. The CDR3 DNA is TGCGCCAGCAGCCAAGCGCAGAACACTGAAGCTTTCTTT.

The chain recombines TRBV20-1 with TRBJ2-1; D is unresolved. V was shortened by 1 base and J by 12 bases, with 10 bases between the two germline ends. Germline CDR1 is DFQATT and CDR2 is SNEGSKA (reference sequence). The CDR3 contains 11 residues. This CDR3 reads CSARGGTGQFF. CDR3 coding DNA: TGCAGTGCTAGAGGGGGAACGGGGCAGTTCTTC.

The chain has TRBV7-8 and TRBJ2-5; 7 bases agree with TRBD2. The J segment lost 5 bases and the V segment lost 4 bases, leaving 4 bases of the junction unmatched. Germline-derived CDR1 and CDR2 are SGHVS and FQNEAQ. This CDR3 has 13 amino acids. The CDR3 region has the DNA TGTGCCAGCAGCTCAATGGGAGGGGAGACCCAGTACTTC. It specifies CASSSMGGETQYF.

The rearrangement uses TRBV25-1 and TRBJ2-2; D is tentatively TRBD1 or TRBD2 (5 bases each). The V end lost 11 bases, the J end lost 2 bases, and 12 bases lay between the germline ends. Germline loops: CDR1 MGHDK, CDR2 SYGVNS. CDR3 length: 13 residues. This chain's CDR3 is CASRDGNTGELFF. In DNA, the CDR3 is TGTGCCTCCAGGGACGGTAACACCGGGGAGCTGTTTTTT.

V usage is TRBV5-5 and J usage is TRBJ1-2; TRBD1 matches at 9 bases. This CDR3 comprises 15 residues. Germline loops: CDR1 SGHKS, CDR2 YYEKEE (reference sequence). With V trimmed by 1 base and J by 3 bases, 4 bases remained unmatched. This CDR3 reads CASSLTGGADYGYTF. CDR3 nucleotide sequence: TGTGCCAGCAGCTTGACAGGGGGCGCTGACTATGGCTACACCTTC.